These T cell receptor beta chains were read from a single sample in a study of T cell responses to AZD1222 COVID-19 vaccine. Here immunoSEQ multiplex PCR was the method, and the copy in TCRdb shows in-frame clones only, minus some. This table holds 90,000 or so clones, about nine tenths found once. Material: peripheral blood, obtained 28 days after the second AZD1222 dose. All receptors come from an adult who received the AZD1222 COVID-19 vaccine. CDR3s include the opening cysteine and the closing phenylalanine or tryptophan. A D gene is named only where the DNA matches it firmly. Size values are once, few and many counts, or a class for expanded clones, and some rows have none.

abundance,v_gene,d_gene,j_gene,CDR3aa,CDR3nt
NA,TRBV7-3,NA,TRBJ2-3,CASSFRGGTDTQYF,TGTGCCAGCAGCTTCAGGGGAGGCACAGATACGCAGTATTTT
NA,TRBV2,NA,TRBJ1-5,CASRPYVSNQPQHF,TGTGCCAGCAGACCGTACGTCTCCAATCAGCCCCAGCATTTT
NA,TRBV6-5,TRBD1,TRBJ1-2,CASTRRGVGYGYTF,TGTGCCAGCACCCGCAGGGGGGTTGGCTATGGCTACACCTTC
NA,TRBV5-5,NA,TRBJ2-2,CASSFTQGRYTGELFF,TGTGCCAGCAGCTTCACCCAGGGAAGATACACCGGGGAGCTGTTTTTT
NA,TRBV2,TRBD2,TRBJ2-2,CASNAGGGTGELFF,TGTGCCAGCAACGCGGGGGGTGGGACCGGGGAGCTGTTTTTT
NA,TRBV28,NA,TRBJ2-7,CASNRVDEQYF,TGTGCCAGCAACAGGGTGGACGAGCAGTACTTC
NA,TRBV3-1/TRBV3-2,NA,TRBJ1-3,CASSGTSSGNTIYF,TGTGCCAGCAGCGGGACAAGCTCTGGAAACACCATATATTTT
NA,TRBV5-1,NA,TRBJ1-3,CASSQAGGAGNTIYF,TGCGCCAGCAGCCAAGCCGGGGGGGCTGGAAACACCATATATTTT
NA,TRBV30,NA,TRBJ2-1,CAWSVAGRRYNEQFF,TGTGCCTGGAGTGTAGCTGGAAGGCGCTACAATGAGCAGTTCTTC
once,TRBV11-2,NA,TRBJ1-1,CASSFDPSSEAFF,TGTGCCAGCAGCTTCGATCCGTCCAGTGAAGCTTTCTTT